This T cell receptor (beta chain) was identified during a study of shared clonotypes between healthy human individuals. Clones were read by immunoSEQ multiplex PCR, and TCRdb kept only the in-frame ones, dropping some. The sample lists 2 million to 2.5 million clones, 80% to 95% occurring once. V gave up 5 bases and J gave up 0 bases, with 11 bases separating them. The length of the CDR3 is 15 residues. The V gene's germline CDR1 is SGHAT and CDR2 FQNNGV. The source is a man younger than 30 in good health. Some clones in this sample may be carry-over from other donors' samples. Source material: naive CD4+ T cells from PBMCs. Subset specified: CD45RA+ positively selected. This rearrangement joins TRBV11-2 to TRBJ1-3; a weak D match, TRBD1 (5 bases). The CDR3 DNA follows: TGTGCCAGCAGCCCGGGACGGAACTCTGGAAACACCATATATTTT. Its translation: CASSPGRNSGNTIYF.